The 21 T cell receptor beta chains below come from one sample, sequenced in a study of long-term antiretroviral therapy in people with HIV. Sequencing relied on immunoSEQ assay v3.0, run at survey level. Sequenced by immunoSEQ multiplex PCR; TCRdb stores in-frame clones only, minus some. Counted here are under 10,000 clones, less than 90% occurring once; the ten biggest clones make up around 9.3%. The material was unsorted PBMCs, obtained 0.3 years before starting antiretroviral therapy. These receptors all come from a man aged 25 to 45 with HIV.

This chain uses TRBV28 with TRBJ2-7, with TRBD1 identical over 9 bases. The CDR3 spans 13 residues. V was pared by 5 bases and J by 4 bases, with 3 bases of the junction left unmatched. Germline values: CDR1 MDHEN, CDR2 SYDVKM. CDR3 DNA: TGTGCCAGCAGTCCGGGACAGGGATACGAGCAGTACTTC. Protein product: CASSPGQGYEQYF.

The genes are TRBV5-5 and TRBJ2-1, with 8 bases lining up with TRBD1. Germline V CDR1 and CDR2: SGHKS, YYEKEE (reference sequence). This CDR3 has 15 amino acids. Unmatched junction bases numbered 4, after V lost 0 bases and J lost 5 bases. CDR3 coding DNA: TGTGCCAGCAGCTTGGGGACAGGGTTTAACAATGAGCAGTTCTTC. It encodes CASSLGTGFNNEQFF.

V is TRBV19 and J is TRBJ2-1, with TRBD2 identical over 10 bases. The CDR3 has 16 residues. Germline lookup yields CDR1 LNHDA and CDR2 SQIVND (reference sequence). Trimming cost V 6 bases and J 7 bases; bases outside gene matches: 12. This CDR3 is CASSPAAGLATNEQFF. For the CDR3, the DNA is TGTGCCAGTAGCCCGGCAGCGGGACTAGCGACGAATGAGCAGTTCTTC.

CDR3 amino acids: CASSILAVPNTEAFF. CDR3 in DNA: TGCGCCAGCAGCATCTTGGCAGTTCCAAACACTGAAGCTTTCTTT. The chain combines TRBV5-1 with TRBJ1-1; D is ambiguous. Germline V gives CDR1 SGHRS, CDR2 YFSETQ. Trimming stripped 4 bases from V and 2 bases from J, with 15 bases between. This CDR3 has 15 amino acids. Using reference TRBV5-1 and TRBJ1-1 for the parts outside the CDR3, the full variable domain is KAGVTQTPRYLIKTRGQQVTLSCSPISGHRSVSWYQQTPGQGLQFLFEYFSETQRNKGNFPGRFSGRQFSNSRSEMNVSTLELGDSALYLCASSILAVPNTEAFFGQGTRLTVV.

Turning to this clone: A read error may produce the germline difference seen at one junction end. The chain couples TRBV7-9 to TRBJ2-1; TRBD2 aligns across 13 bases. Germline CDR1 and CDR2: SEHNR and FQNEAQ (reference sequence). This CDR3 region has 16 residues. CDR3 sequence reads: CASSSTSGRAYNEQFF. CDR3 sequence (DNA): TGTGCCAGCAGCTCTACTAGCGGGAGGGCCTATAATGAGCAGTTCTTC.

CDR3 amino acids: CAWSWGGGSTDTQYF. Here the CDR3 DNA reads TGTGCCTGGAGTTGGGGGGGCGGCTCCACAGATACGCAGTATTTT. J is TRBJ2-3 and V is TRBV30, with D maybe TRBD2 (7 bases). The V gene's germline CDR1 is GTSNPN and CDR2 SVGIG (reference sequence). V was shortened by 2 bases and J by 2 bases, with 14 bases between the two germline ends. This CDR3 is built from 15 residues.

The CDR3 loop is CASSLSLYRGGPLNEQFF. In DNA, the CDR3 is TGTGCCAGCAGTTTATCGCTGTACAGGGGGGGACCCTTGAATGAGCAGTTCTTC. The chain recombines TRBV27 with TRBJ2-1; D is possibly TRBD1 (8 bases). The germline V gene encodes CDR1 MNHEY and CDR2 SMNVEV (reference sequence). V shed 0 bases and J shed 7 bases, with 22 bases lying between them. The CDR3 runs 18 residues.

J is TRBJ1-2 and V is TRBV19; 8 bases agree with TRBD1. Germline V lookup: CDR1 LNHDA, CDR2 SQIVND (reference sequence). This CDR3 comprises 14 residues. V shed 4 bases and J 2 bases; nucleotides not matched to a gene: 3. CDR3 in amino acids: CASSRTGGNYGYTF. In DNA form, the CDR3 reads TGTGCCAGTAGTAGAACAGGGGGGAACTATGGCTACACCTTC.

V and J are TRBV5-1 and TRBJ1-1; 10 nucleotides line up with TRBD1. The CDR3 has 14 amino acids. V was clipped by 4 bases and J by 3 bases; unmatched bases: 3. CDR1 is SGHRS, CDR2 YFSETQ, per germline. The CDR3 protein is CASSTGTGDTEAFF. DNA for the CDR3: TGCGCCAGCAGCACCGGGACAGGGGACACTGAAGCTTTCTTT.

This sequence joins TRBV6-4 and TRBJ1-3; D perhaps matches TRBD1 (6 bases). The CDR3 length is 20 residues. The V end lost 7 bases, the J end lost 0 bases, and 28 bases lay between the germline ends. Per the germline V gene, CDR1 is MRHNA and CDR2 is SNTAGT. CDR3 nucleotides: TGTGCCAGCACCGCATACGGGGGCACTACTCAAACCCTCTCTGGAAACACCATATATTTT. Protein sequence: CASTAYGGTTQTLSGNTIYF.

This chain connects TRBV5-6 to TRBJ2-5; 9 nucleotides line up with TRBD2. The trim removed 1 base at V and 4 bases at J, leaving 8 bases unmatched. This CDR3 comprises 16 residues. Germline assignment: CDR1 SGHDT and CDR2 YYEEEE. For the CDR3, the DNA is TGTGCCAGCAGCTTGTGGGCGGGGGGGACTCGAGAGACCCAGTACTTC. Its translation is CASSLWAGGTRETQYF. The whole variable domain, filled in from reference TRBV5-6 and TRBJ2-5, reads DAGVTQSPTHLIKTRGQQVTLRCSPKSGHDTVSWYQQALGQGPQFIFQYYEEEERQRGNFPDRFSGHQFPNYSSELNVNALLLGDSALYLCASSLWAGGTRETQYFGPGTRLLVL.

The rearrangement uses TRBV28 and TRBJ1-1, with 8 nucleotides matching TRBD1. The CDR3 covers 14 residues. V was clipped by 6 bases and J by 7 bases; unmatched bases: 10. The germline V gene has CDR1 MDHEN and CDR2 SYDVKM. CDR3 in DNA: TGTGCCAGCAGATCATATACAGGGGGTGGTGAAGCTTTCTTT. It specifies CASRSYTGGGEAFF.

The genes are TRBV7-8 and TRBJ1-3; D gene ambiguous. This CDR3 comprises 14 residues. Germline assignment: CDR1 SGHVS and CDR2 FQNEAQ. V gave up 0 bases and J gave up 0 bases, with 3 bases separating them. In DNA, the CDR3 is TGTGCCAGCAGCTTAGCCTACTCTGGAAACACCATATATTTT. It is translated as CASSLAYSGNTIYF.

The rearrangement joins TRBV9 to TRBJ1-2; the D is unclear. The CDR3 spans 15 residues. Germline values: CDR1 SGDLS, CDR2 YYNGEE. With 4 bases removed from V and 8 bases from J, the gap between germline ends came to 21 bases. The CDR3 region has the DNA TGTGCCAGCAGCAGCCACGCGGGGAGTGCGGGGGGCTACACCTTC. It is translated as CASSSHAGSAGGYTF.

The chain employs TRBV25-1 and TRBJ2-1, with 8 bases fitting TRBD1. The CDR3 runs 16 residues. Germline-derived CDR1 and CDR2 are MGHDK and SYGVNS. V lost 3 bases to trimming and J lost 6 bases; unmatched junction nucleotides: 10. CDR3 in amino acids: CASSDPGQGIGNEQFF. The DNA for the CDR3 is TGTGCCAGCAGTGATCCAGGACAGGGAATCGGCAATGAGCAGTTCTTC.

V gene TRBV28 combines with J gene TRBJ1-6; 8 nucleotides match TRBD1. The CDR3 is 16 residues long. V lost 1 base, J lost 9 bases, and 8 bases stayed unmatched. The germline V gene encodes CDR1 MDHEN and CDR2 SYDVKM. CDR3 protein: CASSLLPGGKGSPLHF. CDR3 DNA: TGTGCCAGCAGTTTATTGCCAGGGGGCAAGGGTTCACCCCTCCACTTT.

The rearrangement links TRBV9 to TRBJ2-3; 12 bases agree with TRBD2. With 0 bases clipped from V and 1 base from J, the junction kept 6 bases outside the gene matches. This CDR3 has 18 amino acids. Germline assignment: CDR1 SGDLS and CDR2 YYNGEE. The CDR3 region is CASSVAGLAGSGTDTQYF. Here the CDR3 DNA reads TGTGCCAGCAGCGTAGCGGGACTAGCGGGTTCTGGCACAGATACGCAGTATTTT.

J is TRBJ1-2 and V is TRBV12-2. TRBV12-2 is listed as a pseudogene. The CDR3 runs to 16 residues. CDR3 bases: TGTGCAAGTCGCGGACGCGCTCCACGAAAGACCTATGGCTACACCTTC. The encoded protein is CASRGRAPRKTYGYTF.

Only one count was recorded for this clone. The chain is built from TRBV9 and TRBJ2-3; D call uncertain. From germline, CDR1 is SGDLS and CDR2 YYNGEE. There are 14 residues in the CDR3. Trimming shortened V by 0 bases and J by 2 bases, and 7 bases separated the two germline ends. CDR3: CASSVGLHTDTQYF. CDR3 DNA sequence: TGTGCCAGCAGCGTAGGGCTCCACACAGATACGCAGTATTTT.

The chain links TRBV29-1 to TRBJ2-7; 14 bases align to TRBD2. Germline V gene data show CDR1 as SQVTM and CDR2 as ANQGSEA. The CDR3 is 16 amino acids. V trimming: 4 bases; J trimming: 5 bases; junction bases outside the gene matches: 10. The DNA for the CDR3 is TGCAGCGTTGGACTAGCGGGAGGGTCTATTCAGAACGAGCAGTACTTC. Translated, it gives CSVGLAGGSIQNEQYF.

This clone appeared a few times. The genes are TRBV5-6 and TRBJ1-6, with no clear D. Trimming left V 0 bases short and J 7 bases short, with 5 bases between. The CDR3 covers 13 residues. Germline V gene data show CDR1 as SGHDT and CDR2 as YYEEEE. In DNA form, the CDR3 reads TGTGCCAGCAGCTTGGTGGCCAATTCACCCCTCCACTTT. This sequence encodes CASSLVANSPLHF.